This T cell receptor (beta chain) appears in the sequencing data of a study of TIL therapy for anti-PD-1-resistant metastatic lung cancer. Time point given: pre-treatment sample, taken before nivolumab and TIL therapy. This was the immunoSEQ v3 assay. This table comes from immunoSEQ multiplex PCR, and its TCRdb copy is limited to in-frame clones, with some not included. The table shows 45,000 to 75,000 clones, with more than 75% occurring only once. This CDR3 is 14 amino acids long. Germline lookup yields CDR1 SGHTA and CDR2 FQGNSA. V dropped 1 base and J dropped 5 bases, with 11 bases sitting between them.

Sequenced here: blood, sampled at baseline. This chain joins TRBV7-2 and TRBJ2-5, with D perhaps TRBD1 (6 bases). This TCR derives from a person aged 25 to 85 with non-small cell lung cancer. The CDR3 protein is CASSLGGGWETQYF. The CDR3, as DNA: TGTGCCAGCAGCTTAGGTGGGGGCTGGGAGACCCAGTACTTC.